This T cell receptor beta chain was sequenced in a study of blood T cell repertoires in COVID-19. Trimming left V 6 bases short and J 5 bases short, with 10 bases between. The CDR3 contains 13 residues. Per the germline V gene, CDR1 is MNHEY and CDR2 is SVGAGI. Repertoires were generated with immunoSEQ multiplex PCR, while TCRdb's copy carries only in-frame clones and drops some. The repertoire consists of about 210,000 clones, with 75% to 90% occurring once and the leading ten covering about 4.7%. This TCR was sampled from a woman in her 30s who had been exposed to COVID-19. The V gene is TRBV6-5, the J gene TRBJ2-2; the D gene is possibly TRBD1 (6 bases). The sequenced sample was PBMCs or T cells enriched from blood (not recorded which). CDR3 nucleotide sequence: TGTGCCAGCAGAGTAACAGGGACCGGGGAGCTGTTTTTT. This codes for CASRVTGTGELFF.